The text below deals with one T cell receptor beta chain. Its cognate antigen is unknown. The authors sequenced patients whose flow cytometry had shown CD8+CD57+ cell expansion. This record comes from a study of CD8+CD57+ T cells in acquired aplastic anemia. Study-wide results and limits: Patients and healthy controls showed no significant CD8+ Simpson's diversity difference. Sharing between patients and controls was observed for about 27 CD8+ CDR3 sequences.

Genomic DNA acted as the template from which TCR beta VDJ combination and CDR3 sequence profiling were carried out. TCRdb reprocessed the reads with MiXCR, giving one entry per CDR3 protein. Of 75,000 to 80,000 distinct CDR3 sequences listed, 70% are singletons. The receptor comes from a human donor with aplastic anemia. Sample: sorted CD4+, CD8+, or CD8+CD57+ T cells (not recorded which) from PBMCs.

The CDR3 loop reads CASSPSRGNQPQHF. As DNA, the CDR3 is TGTGCCAGCAGCCCATCGCGAGGCAATCAGCCCCAGCATTTT. The V gene is TRBV12-3 or TRBV12-4, the J gene TRBJ1-5; D ambiguous. CDR3 length: 14 residues. V was clipped by 6 bases and J by 2 bases, with 11 bases between them.